Only one count was recorded for the clone carrying this T cell receptor beta chain. Its antigen is unknown. This nonspecific control used anti-CD3/anti-CD28 bead stimulation of CD4+ T cells. CD4+ T cells upregulating both CD40 ligand and CD69 were sorted as responding cells. This sample was included in a study of persistence of HIV-infected CD4 T cells. Germline loops: CDR1 SGHNT, CDR2 YENEEA. This CDR3 contains 16 residues. Trimming took 0 bases from V and 7 from J, leaving 16 bases between them. Study-wide results and limits: Degenerate expanded CDR3beta sequences were enriched among CMV- and Gag-responding cells. TCRbeta richness was lower in CMV- and Gag-responding cells than in anti-CD3/anti-CD28-responding cells.

The libraries were made with immunoSEQ version 4 in survey mode. Sequenced by immunoSEQ multiplex PCR; TCRdb stores in-frame clones only, minus some. The sample lists about 37,000 clones, roughly 87% occurring once. This chain links TRBV11-3 with TRBJ2-1; D might be TRBD1 or TRBD2, each matching 5 bases. Sequencing used CD4+ T cells sorted from PBMCs after roughly 20-hour stimulation, obtained from a patient who received antiretroviral therapy. The clonotype comes from an adult man with HIV who was CMV-seropositive. The CDR3 spells CASSLEKRGPLNEQFF. The CDR3 DNA is TGTGCCAGCAGCTTAGAGAAACGGGGACCCCTGAATGAGCAGTTCTTC.